This T cell receptor (beta chain) was found in a study of blood T cell repertoires in COVID-19. The wider study: Samples of COVID-19 (acute and convalescent) were obtained from the United States, Italy and Spain. Nucleic acid was either cDNA or gDNA, and it came from T cells, B-cell-depleted T cells, or PBMCs.

There are 16 residues in the CDR3. CDR1 is MGHRA and CDR2 is YSYEKL in the germline V gene. With V trimmed by 4 bases and J by 1 base, 4 bases remained unmatched. In the original workflow: How many nucleated cells were present was estimated from reference gene primer amplification. Using immunoSEQ multiplex PCR, the repertoire was profiled, and TCRdb retains in-frame clones only, with some absent. The V and J calls and clone size were taken over from that table, and D and trimming were inferred from the DNA. The sample holds fewer than 80,000 clones; around 80% are singletons and the top ten take about an eighth.

This TCR was sampled from a man aged 45-60 years with COVID-19, enrolled during active disease. Material for sequencing was peripheral blood. The chain carries TRBV4-1 and TRBJ2-1; 10 bases agree with TRBD1. CDR3 bases: TGCGCCAGCAGCCTGCGGACAGGGGGGTCCTACAATGAGCAGTTCTTC. Residues: CASSLRTGGSYNEQFF.